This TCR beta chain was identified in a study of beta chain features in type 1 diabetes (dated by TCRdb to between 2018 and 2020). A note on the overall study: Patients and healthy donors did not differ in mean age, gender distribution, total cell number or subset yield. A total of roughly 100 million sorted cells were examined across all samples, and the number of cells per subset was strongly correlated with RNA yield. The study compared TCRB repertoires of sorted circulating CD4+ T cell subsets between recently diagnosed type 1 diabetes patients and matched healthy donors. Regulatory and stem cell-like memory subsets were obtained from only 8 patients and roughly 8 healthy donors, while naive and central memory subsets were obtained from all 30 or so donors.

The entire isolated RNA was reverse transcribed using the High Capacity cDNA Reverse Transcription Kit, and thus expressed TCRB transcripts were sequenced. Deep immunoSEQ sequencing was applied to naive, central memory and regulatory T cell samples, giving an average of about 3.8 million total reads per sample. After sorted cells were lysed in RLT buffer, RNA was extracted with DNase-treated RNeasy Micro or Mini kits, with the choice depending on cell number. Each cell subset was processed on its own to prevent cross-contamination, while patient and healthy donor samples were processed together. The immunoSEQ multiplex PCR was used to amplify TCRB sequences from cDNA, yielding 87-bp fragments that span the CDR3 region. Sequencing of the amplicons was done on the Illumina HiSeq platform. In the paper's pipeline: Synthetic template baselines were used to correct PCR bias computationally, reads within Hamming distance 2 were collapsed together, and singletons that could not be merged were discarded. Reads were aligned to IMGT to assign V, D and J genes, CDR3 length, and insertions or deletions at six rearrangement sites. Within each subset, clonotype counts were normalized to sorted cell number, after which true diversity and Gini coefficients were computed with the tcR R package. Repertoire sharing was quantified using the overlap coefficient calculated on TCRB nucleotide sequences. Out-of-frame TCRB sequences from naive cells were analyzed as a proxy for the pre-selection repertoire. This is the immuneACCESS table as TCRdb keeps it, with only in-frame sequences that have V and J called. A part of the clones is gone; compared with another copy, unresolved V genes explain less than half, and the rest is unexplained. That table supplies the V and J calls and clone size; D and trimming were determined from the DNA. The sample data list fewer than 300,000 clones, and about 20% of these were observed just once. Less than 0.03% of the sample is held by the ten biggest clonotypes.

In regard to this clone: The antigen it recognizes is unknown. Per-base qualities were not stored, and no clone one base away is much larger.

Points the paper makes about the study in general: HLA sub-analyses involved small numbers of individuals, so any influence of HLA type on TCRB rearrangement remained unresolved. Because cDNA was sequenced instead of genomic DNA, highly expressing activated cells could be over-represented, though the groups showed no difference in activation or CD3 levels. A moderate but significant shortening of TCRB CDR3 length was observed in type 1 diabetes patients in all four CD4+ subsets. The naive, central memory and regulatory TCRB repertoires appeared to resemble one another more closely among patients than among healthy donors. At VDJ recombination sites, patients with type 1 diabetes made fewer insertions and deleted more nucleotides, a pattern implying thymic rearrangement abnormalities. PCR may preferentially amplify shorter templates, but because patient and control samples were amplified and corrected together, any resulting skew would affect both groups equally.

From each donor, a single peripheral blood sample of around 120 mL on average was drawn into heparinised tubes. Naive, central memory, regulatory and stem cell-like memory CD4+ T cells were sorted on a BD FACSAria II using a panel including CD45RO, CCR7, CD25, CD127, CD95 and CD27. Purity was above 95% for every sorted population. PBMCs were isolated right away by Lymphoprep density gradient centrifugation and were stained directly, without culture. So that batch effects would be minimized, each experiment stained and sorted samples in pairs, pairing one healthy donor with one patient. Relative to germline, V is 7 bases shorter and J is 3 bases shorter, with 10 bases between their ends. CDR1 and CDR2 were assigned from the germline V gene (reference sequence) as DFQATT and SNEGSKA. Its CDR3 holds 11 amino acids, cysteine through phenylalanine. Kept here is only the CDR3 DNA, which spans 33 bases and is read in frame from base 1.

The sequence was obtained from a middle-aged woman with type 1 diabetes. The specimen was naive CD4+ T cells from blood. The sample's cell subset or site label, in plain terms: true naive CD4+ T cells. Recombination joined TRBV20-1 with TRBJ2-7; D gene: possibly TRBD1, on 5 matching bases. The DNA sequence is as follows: TGCAGTGTTGCGCAGGGCTACGAGCAGTACTTC. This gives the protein CSVAQGYEQYF.